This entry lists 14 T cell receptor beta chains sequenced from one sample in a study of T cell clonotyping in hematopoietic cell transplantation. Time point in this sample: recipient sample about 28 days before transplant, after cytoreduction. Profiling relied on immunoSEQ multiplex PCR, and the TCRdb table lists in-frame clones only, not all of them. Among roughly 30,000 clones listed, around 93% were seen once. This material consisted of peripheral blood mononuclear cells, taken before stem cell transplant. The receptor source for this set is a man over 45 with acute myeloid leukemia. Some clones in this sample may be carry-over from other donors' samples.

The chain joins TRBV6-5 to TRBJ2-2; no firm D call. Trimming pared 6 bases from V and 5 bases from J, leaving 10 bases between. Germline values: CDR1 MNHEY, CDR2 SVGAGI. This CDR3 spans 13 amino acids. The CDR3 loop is CASSRTETGELFF. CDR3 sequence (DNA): TGTGCCAGCAGCCGGACCGAAACCGGGGAGCTGTTTTTT.

DNA for the CDR3: TGTGCCAGTATGGGGGGGAACAATCAGCCCCAGCATTTT. Protein sequence: CASMGGNNQPQHF. J is TRBJ1-5 and V is TRBV19, with D perhaps TRBD1 (5 bases). CDR3 length equals 13 residues. CDR1 is LNHDA and CDR2 is SQIVND in the germline V gene (reference sequence). V lost 7 bases to trimming and J lost 3 bases, with 10 bases between them. Variable domain in full (rest from reference TRBV19 and TRBJ1-5): DGGITQSPKYLFRKEGQNVTLSCEQNLNHDAMYWYRQDPGQGLRLIYYSQIVNDFQKGDIAEGYSVSREKKESFPLTVTSAQKNPTAFYLCASMGGNNQPQHFGDGTRLSIL.

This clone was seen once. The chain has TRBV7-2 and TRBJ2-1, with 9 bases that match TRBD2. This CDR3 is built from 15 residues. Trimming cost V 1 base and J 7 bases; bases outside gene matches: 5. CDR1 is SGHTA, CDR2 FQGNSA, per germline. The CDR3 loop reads CASSLELAGRNEQFF. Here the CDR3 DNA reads TGTGCCAGCAGCTTAGAGCTAGCGGGGCGGAATGAGCAGTTCTTC.

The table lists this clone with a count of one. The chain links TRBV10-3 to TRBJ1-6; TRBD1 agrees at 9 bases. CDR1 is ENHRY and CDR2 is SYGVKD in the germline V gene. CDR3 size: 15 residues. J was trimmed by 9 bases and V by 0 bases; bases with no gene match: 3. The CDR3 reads CAISESGQGGSPLHF. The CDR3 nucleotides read TGTGCCATCAGTGAGTCGGGACAGGGAGGTTCACCCCTCCACTTT.

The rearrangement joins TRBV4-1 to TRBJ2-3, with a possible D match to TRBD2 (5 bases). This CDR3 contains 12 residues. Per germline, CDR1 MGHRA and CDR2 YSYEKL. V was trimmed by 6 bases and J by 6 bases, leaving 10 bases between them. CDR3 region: CASSRGLDTQYF. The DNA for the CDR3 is TGCGCCAGCAGTCGAGGACTTGATACGCAGTATTTT.

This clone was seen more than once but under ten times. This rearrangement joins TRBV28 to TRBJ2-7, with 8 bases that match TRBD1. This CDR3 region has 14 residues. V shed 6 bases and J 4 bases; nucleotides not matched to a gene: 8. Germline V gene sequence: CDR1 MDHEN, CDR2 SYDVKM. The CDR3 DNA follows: TGTGCCAGCAGGGACAGGGTGGGTCTTTACGAGCAGTACTTC. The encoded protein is CASRDRVGLYEQYF.

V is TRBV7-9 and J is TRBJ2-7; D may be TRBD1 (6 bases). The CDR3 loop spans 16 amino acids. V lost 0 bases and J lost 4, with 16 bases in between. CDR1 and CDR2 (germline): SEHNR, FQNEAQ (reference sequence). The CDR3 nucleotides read TGTGCCAGCAGCTTAGCGCAGGGACATAACTCTTACGAGCAGTACTTC. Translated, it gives CASSLAQGHNSYEQYF.

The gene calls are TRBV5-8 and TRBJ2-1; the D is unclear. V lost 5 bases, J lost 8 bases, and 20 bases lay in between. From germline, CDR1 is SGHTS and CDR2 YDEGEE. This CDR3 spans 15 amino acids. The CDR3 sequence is CASRFTPEERHEQFF. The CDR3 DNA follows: TGTGCCAGCAGATTTACCCCCGAGGAGCGTCATGAGCAGTTCTTC.

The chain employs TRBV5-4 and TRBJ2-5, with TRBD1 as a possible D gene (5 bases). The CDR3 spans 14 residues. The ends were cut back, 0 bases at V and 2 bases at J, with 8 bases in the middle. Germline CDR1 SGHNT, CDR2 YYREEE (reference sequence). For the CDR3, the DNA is TGTGCCAGCAGCTTGGACAGGTATCAAGAGACCCAGTACTTC. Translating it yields CASSLDRYQETQYF. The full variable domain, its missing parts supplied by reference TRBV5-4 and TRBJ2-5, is ETGVTQSPTHLIKTRGQQVTLRCSSQSGHNTVSWYQQALGQGPQFIFQYYREEENGRGNFPPRFSGLQFPNYSSELNVNALELDDSALYLCASSLDRYQETQYFGPGTRLLVL.

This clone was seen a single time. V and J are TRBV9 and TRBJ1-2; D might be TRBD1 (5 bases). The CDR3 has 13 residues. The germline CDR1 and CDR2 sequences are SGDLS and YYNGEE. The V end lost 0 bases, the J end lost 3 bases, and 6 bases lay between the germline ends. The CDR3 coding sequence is TGTGCCAGCAGCGTAGCCAGGGACTATGGCTACACCTTC. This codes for CASSVARDYGYTF.

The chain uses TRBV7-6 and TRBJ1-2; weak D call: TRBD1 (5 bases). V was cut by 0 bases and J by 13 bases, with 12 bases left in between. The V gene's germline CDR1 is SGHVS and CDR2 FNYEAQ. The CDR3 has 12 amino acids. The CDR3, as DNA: TGTGCCAGCAGCTTAGCGGGGCCGCCCCTCACCTTC. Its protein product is CASSLAGPPLTF.

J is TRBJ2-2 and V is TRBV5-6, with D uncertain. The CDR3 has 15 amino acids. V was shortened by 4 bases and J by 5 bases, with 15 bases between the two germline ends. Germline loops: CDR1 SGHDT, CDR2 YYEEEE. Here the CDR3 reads CASSTRTSITGELFF. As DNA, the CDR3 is TGTGCCAGCAGCACCAGGACGTCAATAACCGGGGAGCTGTTTTTT.

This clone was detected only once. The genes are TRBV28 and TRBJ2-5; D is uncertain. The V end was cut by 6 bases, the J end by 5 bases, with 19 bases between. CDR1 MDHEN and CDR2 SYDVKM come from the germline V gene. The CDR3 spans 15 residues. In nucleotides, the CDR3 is TGTGCCAGCAGCCCCCTTTCGGAGCAACCGGAGACCCAGTACTTC. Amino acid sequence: CASSPLSEQPETQYF.

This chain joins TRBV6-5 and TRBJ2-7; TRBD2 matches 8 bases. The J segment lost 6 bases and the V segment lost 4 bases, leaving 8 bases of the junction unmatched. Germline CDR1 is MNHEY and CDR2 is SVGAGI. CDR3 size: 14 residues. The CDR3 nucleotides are TGTGCCAGCAGTTTGGGCGGGAGGACGGGCGAGCAGTACTTC. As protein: CASSLGGRTGEQYF.